The sequence of this TCR beta chain was determined in a study of CD8+ T cells in alopecia areata. Study background: Treated patients took oral tofacitinib at 5 to 10 mg twice daily. Notes on the study in general: Patients displayed less clarity in TCR sharing than mice, a finding possibly related to HLA.

Extracted from the samples, RNA was reverse transcribed into cDNA to serve as the sequencing template. TCRdb's table, derived via immunoSEQ multiplex PCR, lists solely in-frame clones and lacks some. The table lists nearly 200,000 clones, nearly 60% of them singletons. Germline-derived CDR1 and CDR2 are LNHNV and YYDKDF (reference sequence). The V gene lost 1 base and the J gene lost 7 bases, with 17 bases spanning the gap. This CDR3 spans 16 amino acids. Sample treatment: oral pan-JAK inhibitor, 5-10 mg twice daily. As for this clone: The antigen is not known.

The sample here was CD4+ T cells sorted from blood, taken at week 24, from a patient treated with tofacitinib. The gene calls are TRBV15 and TRBJ2-1; perhaps TRBD1 as D (6 bases). The TCR sequence derives from a human donor with alopecia areata. The CDR3 reads CATSRVDLLQGNEQFF. The CDR3 DNA reads as TGTGCCACCAGCAGAGTCGACCTTCTACAGGGTAATGAGCAGTTCTTC.